Listed below are T cell receptor beta chains from one sample, sequenced in a study of blood T cells in healthy people across ages. TCRdb analysed the 5' RACE reads with MiXCR anew, one entry per CDR3 protein. The data hold around 1,000,000 distinct CDR3 sequences, with approximately 38% observed a single time. Sequencing was performed on blood. The source of these receptors is a man aged 18 to 30 in good health. Each CDR3 is given with its conserved first and last residue. The order of the fields is V gene, J gene, D gene, clone size, CDR3 DNA, CDR3 protein. D genes are given only for firm matches. Part of the rows lack a size; the others show once, few, many or a class for expanded clones.

TRBV5-4,TRBJ2-2,NA,few,TGTGCCAGCAGCTTGGACCTAAACACCGGGGAGCTGTTTTTT,CASSLDLNTGELFF
TRBV14,TRBJ1-4,NA,NA,TGTGCCAGCAGCCTGACAGGCGCCGCCTCGGGGCTGTTTTTT,CASSLTGAASGLFF
TRBV27,TRBJ2-2,NA,NA,TGTGCCAGCTTATTAACCCCCGGGGCACGGGAGCTGTTTTTT,CASLLTPGARELFF
TRBV3-1,TRBJ2-7,NA,NA,TGTGCCAGCAGCGAAGATCGGACACAACCCACCTACGAGCAGTACTTC,CASSEDRTQPTYEQYF
TRBV7-2,TRBJ2-5,NA,few,TGTGCCAGCAGCCGAAATAACGGGTACCAAGAGACCCAGTACTTC,CASSRNNGYQETQYF
TRBV27,TRBJ1-4,NA,NA,TGTGCCAGCAGTTTCGTTGGGGGTGAAAAACTGTTTTTT,CASSFVGGEKLFF
TRBV11-1,TRBJ1-1,TRBD1,NA,TGTGCCAGCAGCTTTCACCGGGACAGAGACACTGAAGCTTTCTTT,CASSFHRDRDTEAFF
TRBV6-5,TRBJ1-5,NA,few,TGTGCCAGCAGTTACTCCCGGAGGGACCAGCCCCAGCATTTT,CASSYSRRDQPQHF
TRBV13,TRBJ2-7,TRBD2,NA,TGTGCCAGCAGCCTGAAAAGGGGACTAGCGGGGGGGTATGAGCAGTACTTC,CASSLKRGLAGGYEQYF
TRBV20-1,TRBJ1-1,NA,few,TGCAGTGCTAGTAGGGCAGACGTCCGGGCTTTCTTT,CSASRADVRAFF
TRBV20-1,TRBJ2-1,NA,many,TGCAGTGCTAGAGATACACGGGGAGACAATGAGCAGTTCTTC,CSARDTRGDNEQFF
TRBV11-2,TRBJ2-5,NA,NA,TGTGCCAGCAGCCGAAATAAGGACGGAGAGACCCAGTACTTC,CASSRNKDGETQYF
TRBV27,TRBJ2-1,NA,NA,TGTGCCAGCAGGGGGGGTGGCACTCACAATGAGCAGTTCTTC,CASRGGGTHNEQFF
TRBV5-6,TRBJ1-1,NA,NA,TGTGCCAGCAGCTTTATACACATCCCGACCACTGAAGCTTTCTTT,CASSFIHIPTTEAFF
TRBV4-2,TRBJ2-2,NA,NA,TGTGCCAGCAGCCAAGATCACAGGCTAGGCGGGGAGCTGTTTTTT,CASSQDHRLGGELFF
TRBV7-9,TRBJ2-1,TRBD2,many,TGTGCCAGCAGCCGCGGTCCGTCGCTAGCGGGTATCTACAATGAGCAGTTCTTC,CASSRGPSLAGIYNEQFF
TRBV20-1,TRBJ2-2,NA,once,TGCAGTGCTGCGGGGGCCTCCGCGAACCCCGGGGAGCTGTTTTTT,CSAAGASANPGELFF
TRBV6-2/TRBV6-3,TRBJ1-1,TRBD1,NA,TGTGCCAGCAGTTGGGGGACAGGGGCCGGAACTGAAGCTTTCTTT,CASSWGTGAGTEAFF
TRBV5-6,TRBJ1-2,TRBD1,NA,TGTGCCAGCAGTTGGACAGGGGCGAGGGGCTACACCTTC,CASSWTGARGYTF
TRBV12-3/TRBV12-4,TRBJ2-3,NA,NA,TGTGCCAGCAGTTTTTCTAGGTTACGCTCCGGGGACCCTCACGGCCGGTTGGCAGATACGCAGTATTTT,CASSFSRLRSGDPHGRLADTQYF
TRBV4-2,TRBJ2-3,NA,NA,TGTGCCAGCAGCCAAGATGTGGGCCTTTATACGCAGTATTTT,CASSQDVGLYTQYF
TRBV20-1,TRBJ1-5,TRBD1,NA,TGCAGTGCTAGTCGCGACCGGACAGGGAGCAATCAGCCCCAGCATTTT,CSASRDRTGSNQPQHF
TRBV7-2,TRBJ2-1,NA,NA,TGTGCCAGCAGCTTACAAGAGGCGACCGTCTACAATGAGCAGTTCTTC,CASSLQEATVYNEQFF
TRBV6-4,TRBJ2-3,NA,NA,TGTGCCAGCAGCCCTGACGCCACAGATACGCAGTATTTT,CASSPDATDTQYF
TRBV10-3,TRBJ1-1,TRBD1,NA,TGTGCCAGCTTCCGGGACAGGAGGGAGGAGGCTTTCTTT,CASFRDRREEAFF
TRBV7-9,TRBJ1-2,TRBD1,NA,TGTGCCAGCAGCCCGACCACAGGGGTTGGTGGCTACACCTTC,CASSPTTGVGGYTF
TRBV4-3,TRBJ2-2,NA,NA,TGCGCCAGCAGCCAAGAGCCGAAATTGAACACCGGGGAGCTGTTTTTT,CASSQEPKLNTGELFF
TRBV12-3/TRBV12-4,TRBJ2-1,NA,NA,TGTGCCAGCAGTACAGGGTGTGAGCAGTTCTTC,CASSTGCEQFF
TRBV7-9,TRBJ2-1,NA,NA,TGTGCCAGCAGCTTCAGACAGACACAACTCTACAATGAGCAGTTCTTC,CASSFRQTQLYNEQFF
TRBV12-3/TRBV12-4,TRBJ1-4,NA,few,TGTGCCAGCGGGACCGGAGCTAATGAAAAACTGTTTTTT,CASGTGANEKLFF
TRBV9,TRBJ2-7,NA,once,TGTGCCAGCAGCGAAAGACAGGAGTCCTACGAGCAGTACTTC,CASSERQESYEQYF
TRBV5-1,TRBJ2-1,TRBD1,NA,TGCGCCAGCAGCTTCTTAGGGGACAGGGAGTACAGTGAGCAGTTCTTC,CASSFLGDREYSEQFF
TRBV29-1,TRBJ2-1,TRBD2,NA,TGCAGCGTTGGGCCTAGCGGGGGGGCAAGGAATGAGCAGTTCTTC,CSVGPSGGARNEQFF
TRBV20-1,TRBJ1-5,NA,few,TGCAGTGTTACAAAAAAGGGGCCCCAGCATTTT,CSVTKKGPQHF
TRBV5-1,TRBJ2-7,TRBD1,NA,TGCGCCAGCAGCTTGGTGGGACAGCCATCCTACGAGCAGTACTTC,CASSLVGQPSYEQYF
TRBV7-2,TRBJ2-6,NA,NA,TGTGCCAGCAGCCGGAGGGCCTCCACTGGGGCCAACGTCCTGACTTTC,CASSRRASTGANVLTF
TRBV7-2,TRBJ2-2,NA,NA,TGTGCCAGCAGCCTAGATCGGCCCACCGGGGAGCTGTTTTTT,CASSLDRPTGELFF
TRBV6-5,TRBJ2-1,TRBD2,NA,TGTGCCAGCAGTTCGGTGACTAGCGGGGGCTACAATGAGCAGTTCTTC,CASSSVTSGGYNEQFF
TRBV12-3/TRBV12-4,TRBJ1-2,NA,few,TGTGCCAGCAGTTTCGGGGCGATAGCTAACTATGGCTACACCTTC,CASSFGAIANYGYTF
TRBV27,TRBJ1-2,NA,NA,TGTGCCAGCAGTCCCCGGGGGGGGTTTGCTAACTATGGCTACACCTTC,CASSPRGGFANYGYTF
TRBV13,TRBJ1-1,NA,NA,TGTGCCGGCAGCATATACAGGGATTCAGCGAACACTGAAGCTTTCTTT,CAGSIYRDSANTEAFF
TRBV6-1,TRBJ1-2,TRBD1,NA,TGTGCCAGCAGTGAGAACAGGGGGCTGGACTACACCTTC,CASSENRGLDYTF
TRBV7-2,TRBJ1-3,NA,NA,TGTGCCAGCAGCGAGCAGGGTCGCGGTGGAAACACCATATATTTT,CASSEQGRGGNTIYF
TRBV24-1,TRBJ2-1,NA,few,TGTGCCACCAGTGGGGGGGCACGGAATGAGCAGTTCTTC,CATSGGARNEQFF
TRBV12-5,TRBJ2-1,NA,NA,TGTGCTAGTGGTTTGGTCGGACCGGGGCATGAGCAGTTCTTC,CASGLVGPGHEQFF
TRBV6-5,TRBJ2-5,TRBD2,NA,TGTGCCAGCAGTTACTCGGGAGGGGCGTACCAAGAGACCCAGTACTTC,CASSYSGGAYQETQYF
TRBV11-3,TRBJ1-1,NA,many,TGTGCCAGCAGCTTAGATTCTCACACTGAAGCTTTCTTT,CASSLDSHTEAFF
TRBV28,TRBJ2-3,NA,many,TGTGCCAGCAGCCCGGGGGGCAGGACAGATACGCAGTATTTT,CASSPGGRTDTQYF
TRBV6-2/TRBV6-3,TRBJ2-1,NA,NA,TGTGCCAGCAGTTACGGTCCCGTGCAGTTCTTC,CASSYGPVQFF
TRBV5-1,TRBJ2-3,NA,few,TGCGCCAGCAGCCGGGTCGGTAGCACTAGCACAGATACGCAGTATTTT,CASSRVGSTSTDTQYF
TRBV27,TRBJ2-2,NA,NA,TGTGCCAGCAGTTTATACGGGGGGGAGCTGTTTTTT,CASSLYGGELFF